Below are 8 T cell receptor beta chains sequenced from a single sample in a study of blood T cells in healthy people across ages. Then a second PCR, running about 7 to 11 cycles, was carried out with a sample-barcoded 5' primer and a J-beta primer mix. TCRdb reanalysed the 5' RACE reads using MiXCR and keeps one entry per CDR3 protein. Altogether roughly 2 million distinct CDR3 sequences are present, roughly 50% being singletons, with the ten largest covering approximately 2.1%. Sequencing was performed on blood. The receptors stem from a woman between 40 and 55 years old in good health.

The rearrangement joins TRBV25-1 to TRBJ2-7; D unresolved. V lost 7 bases and J lost 1, with 11 bases in between. Germline V gene lookup returns CDR1 MGHDK and CDR2 SYGVNS. The CDR3 contains 13 residues. CDR3 sequence: CASMLDGSYEQYF. DNA for the CDR3: TGTGCCAGCATGCTCGACGGTTCCTACGAGCAGTACTTC.

The chain couples TRBV28 to TRBJ1-2, with D unclear. The length of the CDR3 is 12 residues. Germline V gives CDR1 MDHEN, CDR2 SYDVKM. Trimming shortened V by 4 bases and J by 8 bases, and 11 bases separated the two germline ends. Here the CDR3 reads CASSYPQRGYTF. In nucleotides, the CDR3 is TGTGCCAGCAGTTACCCCCAGAGAGGCTACACCTTC.

This clonotype was picked up a small number of times. J is TRBJ2-6 and V is TRBV6-6; D gene uncertain. Trimming pared 2 bases from V and 6 bases from J, leaving 5 bases between. CDR3 length: 13 residues. CDR1 is MNHNY and CDR2 is SVGAGI in the germline V gene (reference sequence). DNA of the CDR3: TGTGCCAGCAGTTACGGAGAGGCCAACGTCCTGACTTTC. The encoded protein is CASSYGEANVLTF.

The V gene is TRBV5-6, the J gene TRBJ2-3; 9 bases match TRBD2. Germline V gene sequence: CDR1 SGHDT, CDR2 YYEEEE. The CDR3 has 16 residues. The V and J ends lost 1 base and 11 bases, in that order; junction bases with no gene match: 14. The CDR3: CASSLRSSGGMVRQYF. The CDR3 DNA reads as TGTGCCAGCAGCTTGAGAAGTAGCGGGGGAATGGTACGGCAGTATTTT.

This sequence joins TRBV6-6 and TRBJ2-4; D is possibly TRBD2 (5 bases). Trimming shortened V by 2 bases and J by 13 bases, and 15 bases separated the two germline ends. CDR3 length: 13 residues. CDR1 is MNHNY, CDR2 SVGAGI, per germline (reference sequence). The CDR3 DNA sequence: TGTGCCAGCAGTTACCCAACTAGGGATGAGCAGTACTTC. Translated, it gives CASSYPTRDEQYF.

The count of this clonotype is one. This chain connects TRBV10-3 to TRBJ2-1; D possibly corresponds to TRBD2 (7 bases). The V end lost 1 base, the J end lost 5 bases, and 15 bases lay between the germline ends. The CDR3 loop spans 16 amino acids. Germline values: CDR1 ENHRY, CDR2 SYGVKD. This CDR3 is CAISEWGGREDNEQFF. Written as DNA, the CDR3 is TGTGCCATCAGTGAGTGGGGGGGGCGCGAGGACAATGAGCAGTTCTTC.

There are a few counts of this clonotype. The chain recombines TRBV7-9 with TRBJ2-7; 8 nucleotides line up with TRBD1. This CDR3 has 13 residues. After removal of 5 bases from V and 4 bases from J, the junction contained 4 bases not matched to a gene. From germline, CDR1 is SEHNR and CDR2 FQNEAQ (reference sequence). CDR3 nucleotides: TGTGCCAGCAGCGTCCGGACAGGGTACGAGCAGTACTTC. Translating it yields CASSVRTGYEQYF.

The chain is built from TRBV6-6 and TRBJ2-5; D is unclear. The germline V gene has CDR1 MNHNY and CDR2 SVGAGI (reference sequence). Trimming shortened V by 7 bases and J by 5 bases, and 11 bases separated the two germline ends. The CDR3 length is 12 residues. For the CDR3, the DNA is TGTGCCAGCACCCCCCGTTCGGAGACCCAGTACTTC. Its protein is CASTPRSETQYF.